The rows below give T cell receptor beta chains drawn from one sample of a study of T cells in localized non-small cell lung cancer. Sequencing used immunoSEQ multiplex PCR; TCRdb keeps in-frame clones, though not all of them. In the table there are approximately 60,000 clones, roughly 90% of which are singletons. Sequenced material: peripheral blood, taken before any cancer treatment. Every receptor here comes from a woman aged 40-69 years with stage I lung adenocarcinoma. CDR3s include the opening cysteine and the closing phenylalanine or tryptophan. Each record gives: V gene, J gene, CDR3 length, D gene, clone size, CDR3 DNA, CDR3 protein. The D gene is left open where the match is weak. The size field is filled for only some rows; it gives once, few, many or a size class.

>TRBV7-2|TRBJ2-3|14|NA|NA
TGTGCCAGCAGTTCCCCGGGAACCCCAGATACGCAGTATTTT
CASSSPGTPDTQYF
>TRBV28|TRBJ1-1|14|NA|NA
TGTGCCAGCAGTTTTGGAGGAGGGGGAACTGAAGCTTTCTTT
CASSFGGGGTEAFF
>TRBV28|TRBJ1-2|14|NA|NA
TGTGCCAGCAGTTTCCCCGACAGGTTAAGCGGCTACACCTTC
CASSFPDRLSGYTF
>TRBV28|TRBJ1-2|14|TRBD1|NA
TGTGCCAGCAGTTCCCCAGACAGGGTCAATGGCTACACCTTC
CASSSPDRVNGYTF
>TRBV5-1|TRBJ2-5|11|NA|NA
TGCGCCAGCAGCATAGGGGAGACCCAGTACTTC
CASSIGETQYF
>TRBV19|TRBJ1-5|14|NA|NA
TGTGCCATAAGCCGGGGGTCGAGTAATCAGCCCCAGCATTTT
CAISRGSSNQPQHF
>TRBV5-1|TRBJ1-3|15|TRBD1|NA
TGCGCCAGCAGCTCGCGGACAGGGGCGCAGGACACCATATATTTT
CASSSRTGAQDTIYF
>TRBV19|TRBJ1-1|13|NA|NA
TGTGCCAGTAGTGGCCAGGGAGACACTGAAGCTTTCTTT
CASSGQGDTEAFF
>TRBV5-1|TRBJ1-2|15|TRBD1|NA
TGCGCCAGCAGCTTCGGACAGGGCGACAACTATGGCTACACCTTC
CASSFGQGDNYGYTF
>TRBV5-1|TRBJ2-5|13|TRBD1|NA
TGCGCCAGCAGCGCACAGGGGCAAGAGACCCAGTACTTC
CASSAQGQETQYF
>TRBV4-1|TRBJ1-1|15|NA|NA
TGCGCCAGCAGCCAAGATAGGGCTAGGAGCACTGAAGCTTTCTTT
CASSQDRARSTEAFF
>TRBV6-6|TRBJ1-1|14|NA|NA
TGTGCCAGCATCTTCATGACAGGCGACACTGAAGCTTTCTTT
CASIFMTGDTEAFF
>TRBV15|TRBJ2-1|17|NA|NA
TGTGCCACCAGCAGAGATCAAGGGGGGATTGCAGGCAATGAGCAGTTCTTC
CATSRDQGGIAGNEQFF
>TRBV7-8|TRBJ2-3|15|TRBD2|NA
TGTGCCAGCAGCGGAGGGACTAGCAGGCCAGATACGCAGTATTTT
CASSGGTSRPDTQYF
>TRBV18|TRBJ2-3|16|TRBD1|NA
TGTGCCAGCTCACCGTCACCGGAGACAGGGACCGATACGCAGTATTTT
CASSPSPETGTDTQYF
>TRBV6-5|TRBJ1-1|14|NA|NA
TGTGCCAGCAGTTACTCACCGGGGCACACTGAAGCTTTCTTT
CASSYSPGHTEAFF
>TRBV4-3|TRBJ1-4|16|NA|NA
TGCGCCAGCAGCCAAGATGAGAGAGCGCAGAACGAAAAACTGTTTTTT
CASSQDERAQNEKLFF
>TRBV6-6|TRBJ1-2|13|NA|NA
TGTGCCAGCAGTTACCTGCAGGGTTCCGGCTACACCTTC
CASSYLQGSGYTF
>TRBV4-3|TRBJ2-7|15|NA|once
TGCGCCAGCAGCCAGGGATGGGACTTAACCTACGAGCAGTACTTC
CASSQGWDLTYEQYF
>TRBV18|TRBJ1-2|13|NA|NA
TGTGCCAGCTCACCATTAAACCCACCTGGCTACACCTTC
CASSPLNPPGYTF
>TRBV18|TRBJ1-3|17|TRBD1|NA
TGTGCCAGCTCACCACCCCAGGGGGCGCAAATTGGAAACACCATATATTTT
CASSPPQGAQIGNTIYF
>TRBV9|TRBJ2-7|14|NA|once
TGTGCCAGCAGCGGCAGGGGCGGACTGGGGGAGCAGTACTTC
CASSGRGGLGEQYF
>TRBV18|TRBJ1-1|16|NA|NA
TGTGCCAGCTCACCATCAAGTTCACAGGGGAACACTGAAGCTTTCTTT
CASSPSSSQGNTEAFF
>TRBV11-2|TRBJ1-5|14|NA|NA
TGTGCCAGCAGCTTAGGGCAGCGCAATCAGCCCCAGCATTTT
CASSLGQRNQPQHF
>TRBV7-8|TRBJ2-3|14|NA|NA
TGTGCCAGCAGCGCGGTATTGGAATCAGATACGCAGTATTTT
CASSAVLESDTQYF
>TRBV27|TRBJ2-3|19|TRBD2|NA
TGTGCCAGTAATCCCCGGGGACTAGCGGGAGTGGTTGGGGCAGATACGCAGTATTTT
CASNPRGLAGVVGADTQYF
>TRBV19|TRBJ2-1|13|NA|once
TGTGCCAGTAGTATATATACCGCCAATGAGCAGTTCTTC
CASSIYTANEQFF
>TRBV7-8|TRBJ1-1|14|TRBD1|NA
TGTGCCAGCAGCCCCAGAGGGACAGCCACTGAAGCTTTCTTT
CASSPRGTATEAFF
>TRBV7-8|TRBJ2-1|18|TRBD2|once
TGTGCCAGCAGCCCGAGGGGCCTAGCGGGGGCCCTGGGGACGGGGCAGTTCTTC
CASSPRGLAGALGTGQFF
>TRBV10-1|TRBJ2-1|13|NA|NA
TGCGCCAGCAGCTCCGGGGACTACAATGAGCAGTTCTTC
CASSSGDYNEQFF
>TRBV5-6|TRBJ1-6|15|NA|NA
TGTGCCAGCAGCTTCCGGCCAGATGGCAATTCACCCCTCCACTTT
CASSFRPDGNSPLHF
>TRBV11-2|TRBJ1-1|14|NA|once
TGTGCCAGCAGCTTAGAACCGATCAACGGTGAAGCTTTCTTT
CASSLEPINGEAFF
>TRBV19|TRBJ1-2|14|TRBD1|NA
TGTGCCAGTAGTCCGACAGGGCTTGGGGGTGGCTACACCTTC
CASSPTGLGGGYTF
>TRBV5-6|TRBJ1-1|14|NA|NA
TGTGCCAGCAGCTGGGGTTCCGTGAACACTGAAGCTTTCTTT
CASSWGSVNTEAFF
>TRBV6-5|TRBJ1-1|14|NA|NA
TGTGCCAGCACAAGGGGGATCATGAACACTGAAGCTTTCTTT
CASTRGIMNTEAFF
>TRBV28|TRBJ2-7|13|TRBD1|NA
TGTGCCACCATACAGGGGACCTCCTACGAGCAGTACTTC
CATIQGTSYEQYF
>TRBV30|TRBJ1-2|13|NA|NA
TGTGCCTGGAGTACGGGGGCCAACTATGGCTACACCTTC
CAWSTGANYGYTF
>TRBV7-9|TRBJ1-1|15|TRBD1|NA
TGTGCCAGCAGCCCCGGGACAGCTAAGAACACTGAAGCTTTCTTT
CASSPGTAKNTEAFF
>TRBV18|TRBJ2-1|20|TRBD2|NA
TGTGCCAGCTCACCACTTCCTAGCGGGACCCAGGGGAGCTCCTACAATGAGCAGTTCTTC
CASSPLPSGTQGSSYNEQFF
>TRBV21-1|TRBJ2-1|16|NA|NA
TGTGCCAGCAGACAGCCGATACACCATTCCGACAATGAGCAGTTCTTC
CASRQPIHHSDNEQFF
>TRBV6-5|TRBJ1-1|14|NA|NA
TGTGCCAGCAAGAGGGCAGGCTTGAACACTGAAGCTTTCTTT
CASKRAGLNTEAFF
>TRBV6-5|TRBJ1-1|14|NA|NA
TGTGCCAGCAGTCCGACGGGAGGGAGAACTGAAGCTTTCTTT
CASSPTGGRTEAFF
>TRBV27|TRBJ2-7|15|TRBD2|NA
TGTGCCAGCAGTTTTGGACTAGCGGAGACCTACGAGCAGTACTTC
CASSFGLAETYEQYF
>TRBV19|TRBJ2-7|13|NA|few
TGTGCCAGTAGTATCCCCCAGGGGGGAAGGCAGTACTTC
CASSIPQGGRQYF
>TRBV30|TRBJ1-2|12|NA|NA
TGTGCCTGGAGTGTAACTAACTATGGCTACACCTTC
CAWSVTNYGYTF
>TRBV28|TRBJ2-7|16|NA|NA
TGTGCCAGCAGTTTCTTTGCGGGGGCCAACGGGGGCGAGCAGTACTTC
CASSFFAGANGGEQYF
>TRBV7-9|TRBJ2-3|16|NA|NA
TGTGCCAGCCCCATTCGGGCAGGAGGGCTCGCAGATACGCAGTATTTT
CASPIRAGGLADTQYF
>TRBV27|TRBJ1-4|15|TRBD1|NA
TGTGCCAGCAGTTCCTTCAGGGGGCGCGGGGAAAAACTGTTTTTT
CASSSFRGRGEKLFF
>TRBV10-3|TRBJ2-3|17|NA|once
TGTGCCATCAGTGAGTATGGGGTGGCAAGTGACTCGGATACGCAGTATTTT
CAISEYGVASDSDTQYF
>TRBV9|TRBJ1-1|15|NA|once
TGTGCCAGCAGCGTAGTAGACTCCTCAGGGACTGAAGCTTTCTTT
CASSVVDSSGTEAFF
>TRBV5-1|TRBJ1-2|14|NA|NA
TGCGCCAGCAGCTTGGACAGTCCAAAGGATGGCTACACCTTC
CASSLDSPKDGYTF
>TRBV10-3|TRBJ2-1|15|NA|NA
TGTGCCATCAGCGATATTAAGAGCTCCTACAATGAGCAGTTCTTC
CAISDIKSSYNEQFF
>TRBV14|TRBJ2-3|17|NA|few
TGTGCCAGCAGCCAAGATCGCACAGGGCTCCGCACAGATACGCAGTATTTT
CASSQDRTGLRTDTQYF
>TRBV5-1|TRBJ1-1|15|TRBD1|NA
TGCGCCAGCAGCTTGGGGGACAGGGGGAACACTGAAGCTTTCTTT
CASSLGDRGNTEAFF
>TRBV28|TRBJ1-4|11|NA|once
TGTGCCAGCAAAGTTGGTGAAAAACTGTTTTTT
CASKVGEKLFF
>TRBV5-1|TRBJ2-3|13|NA|once
TGCGCCAGCAGCTTGTCAGGCACAGATACGCAGTATTTT
CASSLSGTDTQYF
>TRBV6-5|TRBJ1-2|14|NA|NA
TGTGCCAGCGGATCTTTCGGGGATCTCTATGGCTACACCTTC
CASGSFGDLYGYTF
>TRBV28|TRBJ2-1|15|TRBD1|few
TGTGCCAGCAGGGTTACAGGACAGGGGAGGAATGAGCAGTTCTTC
CASRVTGQGRNEQFF
>TRBV13|TRBJ1-6|14|NA|few
TGTGCCAGCAGCCCCCCAGGGGATGAGTCACCCCTCCACTTT
CASSPPGDESPLHF